Below, 27 T cell receptor beta chains from the same sample are listed, as sequenced in a study of blood T cell repertoires in COVID-19. Repertoires were generated with immunoSEQ multiplex PCR, while TCRdb's copy carries only in-frame clones and drops some. The sample yields 200,000 to 300,000 clones, around nine tenths seen once. Sequences were obtained from peripheral blood. Source of these receptors: a woman aged 65 to 85 with active or convalescent COVID-19.

The chain couples TRBV11-2 to TRBJ2-2, with 10 bases fitting TRBD2. The CDR3 is 15 amino acids. Per germline, CDR1 SGHAT and CDR2 FQNNGV. V was clipped by 6 bases and J by 5 bases; unmatched bases: 6. The CDR3 region is CASRLAGRETGELFF. CDR3 nucleotides: TGTGCCAGCAGACTAGCGGGGAGGGAGACCGGGGAGCTGTTTTTT.

The chain recombines TRBV6-5 with TRBJ2-2; D remains unclear. V was pared by 7 bases and J by 3 bases, with 12 bases between. Germline CDR1 MNHEY, CDR2 SVGAGI. The CDR3 length is 14 residues. CDR3 DNA sequence: TGTGCCAGCACCGCGGCTTACGACACCGGGGAGCTGTTTTTT. It encodes CASTAAYDTGELFF.

The chain is built from TRBV18 and TRBJ2-5, with 9 bases fitting TRBD2. Losses at the gene ends were 0 bases for V and 1 base for J; bases not matched to a gene: 3. CDR1 and CDR2 (germline): KGHSH, LQKENI. The CDR3 loop spans 16 amino acids. CDR3 region: CASSPPSGGLQETQYF. The CDR3 region has the DNA TGTGCCAGCTCACCACCTAGCGGGGGCCTCCAAGAGACCCAGTACTTC.

There are a few counts of this clone. The chain recombines TRBV12-2 with TRBJ1-2; TRBD1, the table's D call, was not compared with the DNA. TRBV12-2 is given as a pseudogene. The CDR3 runs 15 residues. The CDR3: CASRLACTGADGYTF. The CDR3 DNA reads TGTGCAAGTCGCTTAGCATGTACAGGGGCTGATGGCTACACCTTC.

The genes are TRBV19 and TRBJ1-4; D is possibly TRBD1 (5 bases). Trimming shortened V by 1 base and J by 11 bases, and 8 bases separated the two germline ends. CDR1 is LNHDA and CDR2 is SQIVND in the germline V gene (reference sequence). The CDR3 loop spans 12 amino acids. DNA for the CDR3: TGTGCCAGTAGTATAGTAGGGGCGAAACTGTTTTTT. Translating it yields CASSIVGAKLFF.

The chain combines TRBV6-5 with TRBJ1-1; unclear D gene. In germline, CDR1 is MNHEY, CDR2 SVGAGI. The ends were cut back, 7 bases at V and 0 bases at J, with 3 bases in the middle. CDR3 length: 11 amino acids. The CDR3 sequence is CASILNTEAFF. DNA of the CDR3: TGTGCCAGCATCTTGAACACTGAAGCTTTCTTT.

This clone showed up just a few times. The rearrangement uses TRBV19 and TRBJ2-7, with TRBD1 identical over 10 bases. Germline CDR1 reads LNHDA; CDR2 reads SQIVND (reference sequence). The CDR3 extends over 15 amino acids. V trimming: 6 bases; J trimming: 1 base; junction bases outside the gene matches: 6. The DNA of the CDR3 is TGTGCCAGTAGCCTGACAGGGGGCGGGTCCTACGAGCAGTACTTC. Protein sequence: CASSLTGGGSYEQYF. The entire variable domain, with the rest obtained from reference TRBV19 and TRBJ2-7, is as follows: DGGITQSPKYLFRKEGQNVTLSCEQNLNHDAMYWYRQDPGQGLRLIYYSQIVNDFQKGDIAEGYSVSREKKESFPLTVTSAQKNPTAFYLCASSLTGGGSYEQYFGPGTRLTVT.

The chain combines TRBV28 with TRBJ1-2, with 7 bases aligning to TRBD1. V trimming: 8 bases; J trimming: 4 bases; junction bases outside the gene matches: 4. The CDR3 spans 12 residues. CDR1 and CDR2 (germline): MDHEN, SYDVKM. In DNA, the CDR3 is TGTGCCAGCCTGGGACAGTTCTATGGCTACACCTTC. Encoded protein: CASLGQFYGYTF.

V and J are TRBV5-1 and TRBJ1-1; unclear D gene. V shed 5 bases and J shed 1 base, with 12 bases lying between them. CDR1 SGHRS and CDR2 YFSETQ come from the germline V gene. CDR3 length: 14 residues. The CDR3, as DNA: TGCGCCAGCAGTCAAGGCACAGAGAACACTGAAGCTTTCTTT. Protein sequence: CASSQGTENTEAFF.

This chain joins TRBV19 and TRBJ1-5, with D perhaps TRBD1 (6 bases). V shed 7 bases and J shed 1 base, with 14 bases lying between them. This CDR3 is 15 amino acids long. Per germline, CDR1 LNHDA and CDR2 SQIVND (reference sequence). CDR3: CASTGGGRSNQPQHF. CDR3 DNA sequence: TGTGCCAGTACCGGCGGGGGCAGGAGCAATCAGCCCCAGCATTTT.

This clone has just one count. This sequence joins TRBV6-4 and TRBJ2-2; D uncertain. Germline lookup yields CDR1 MRHNA and CDR2 SNTAGT. The V end was cut by 3 bases, the J end by 0 bases, with 8 bases between. The CDR3 runs 15 residues. CDR3 amino acids: CASSDAASNTGELFF. As DNA, the CDR3 is TGTGCCAGCAGTGATGCGGCGTCGAACACCGGGGAGCTGTTTTTT.

This clone was counted once. The chain employs TRBV11-3 and TRBJ1-3, with TRBD1 matching 8 bases. CDR3 size: 14 residues. The germline V gene has CDR1 SGHNT and CDR2 YENEEA. Germline trimming cut 4 bases from V and 6 bases from J; bases unmatched to any gene: 5. CDR3 loop: CASSSDRDKNTIYF. The CDR3 bases are TGTGCCAGCAGCTCGGACAGGGATAAAAACACCATATATTTT.

The chain employs TRBV27 and TRBJ2-1; no firm D call. The germline gives CDR1 MNHEY, CDR2 SMNVEV (reference sequence). CDR3 length equals 14 residues. V lost 0 bases to trimming and J lost 6 bases, with 9 bases between them. CDR3 nucleotides: TGTGCCAGCAGTTTATCCACAGTGATCAATGAGCAGTTCTTC. It codes for CASSLSTVINEQFF.

The chain carries TRBV6-2 or TRBV6-3 and TRBJ1-4; 8 bases map to TRBD1. Germline-derived CDR1 and CDR2 are MNHEY and SVGEGT. The CDR3 covers 18 residues. Germline trimming cut 5 bases from V and 7 bases from J; bases unmatched to any gene: 18. Here the CDR3 reads CASSPSRRSRDRTEKLFF. CDR3 sequence (DNA): TGTGCCAGCAGTCCCAGCAGAAGGTCTCGGGACAGGACTGAAAAACTGTTTTTT.

This chain links TRBV20-1 with TRBJ2-3, with a tentative D call TRBD2 (5 bases). CDR3 length: 16 amino acids. The V gene's germline CDR1 is DFQATT and CDR2 SNEGSKA (reference sequence). Trimming left V 3 bases short and J 0 bases short, with 16 bases between. DNA for the CDR3: TGCAGTGCTAGTCGCCTTGAGGAGGCCAGCACAGATACGCAGTATTTT. Encoded protein: CSASRLEEASTDTQYF.

The chain recombines TRBV19 with TRBJ1-1, with 7 nucleotides matching TRBD1. This CDR3 is built from 14 residues. The germline gives CDR1 LNHDA, CDR2 SQIVND (reference sequence). V lost 6 bases and J lost 6; bases outside the gene matches: 10. In nucleotides, the CDR3 is TGTGCCAGTAGGCTTGGGACAGAGGGGGCTGAAGCTTTCTTT. The encoded protein is CASRLGTEGAEAFF.

The V call is TRBV10-3, the J call TRBJ2-7, with a possible D match to TRBD1 (5 bases). The CDR3 covers 13 residues. V lost 7 bases, J lost 4 bases, and 14 bases lay in between. Looked up from germline, CDR1 is ENHRY and CDR2 is SYGVKD. CDR3 nucleotide sequence: TGTGCCATCAATACAGGCGGCGAGTACGAGCAGTACTTC. Translated: CAINTGGEYEQYF.

This chain uses TRBV27 with TRBJ1-2; TRBD1 matches 8 bases. V was pared by 3 bases and J by 5 bases, with 11 bases of the junction left unmatched. The V gene's germline CDR1 is MNHEY and CDR2 SMNVEV (reference sequence). CDR3 size: 16 residues. The CDR3 coding sequence is TGTGCCAGCAGTTTCAGCCGGACAGGGTGGGGGTATGGCTACACCTTC. Its translation is CASSFSRTGWGYGYTF.

The V gene is TRBV6-1, the J gene TRBJ2-3; D may be TRBD2 (7 bases). The germline V gene has CDR1 MNHNS and CDR2 SASEGT. V dropped 0 bases and J dropped 6 bases, with 19 bases sitting between them. The CDR3 spans 17 residues. CDR3 nucleotides: TGTGCCAGCAGTGAAGCGGTGGCGGGGGCGCTCGGGGATACGCAGTATTTT. Translating gives CASSEAVAGALGDTQYF.

This clone was detected a few times. As DNA, the CDR3 is TGTGCCAGCACCGTGGGGCAGGGAGGGCGCTACACCTTC. Translated: CASTVGQGGRYTF. The V call is TRBV7-6, the J call TRBJ1-2; D might be TRBD1 (5 bases). The germline V and J ends were trimmed by 7 bases and 9 bases, with 18 bases remaining between them. CDR1 and CDR2 from the germline V gene are SGHVS and FNYEAQ. The CDR3 contains 13 residues. Full variable domain (rest looked up from reference TRBV7-6 and TRBJ1-2): GAGVSQSPRYKVTKRGQDVALRCDPISGHVSLYWYRQALGQGPEFLTYFNYEAQQDKSGLPNDRFSAERPEGSISTLTIQRTEQRDSAMYRCASTVGQGGRYTFGSGTRLTVV.

The genes are TRBV19 and TRBJ2-1; 8 bases are shared with TRBD1. The length of the CDR3 is 14 residues. The germline gives CDR1 LNHDA, CDR2 SQIVND (reference sequence). V lost 10 bases to trimming and J lost 9 bases; unmatched junction nucleotides: 14. The chain's CDR3 is CATGETGGGGEQFF. In nucleotides, the CDR3 is TGTGCCACTGGCGAAACAGGGGGTGGGGGTGAGCAGTTCTTC.

Turning to this clone: The junction does not match germline at one end; this may be a read error. The rearrangement joins TRBV2 to TRBJ1-1; D might be TRBD1 (5 bases). The V gene's germline CDR1 is SNHLY and CDR2 FYNNEI. The CDR3 is 13 residues long. CDR3 sequence (DNA): TGTACCAGCAGGGCAGGGCGAAACACTGAAGCTTTCTTT. Translating it yields CTSRAGRNTEAFF.

The chain is built from TRBV12-3 or TRBV12-4 and TRBJ1-3; TRBD1 is a possible D gene (5 bases). CDR3 length: 11 residues. With 6 bases removed from V and 9 bases from J, the gap between germline ends came to 9 bases. CDR3 in DNA: TGTGCCAGCAGCCCCGGGGGCACCATATATTTT. Encoded protein: CASSPGGTIYF.

V usage is TRBV6-5 and J usage is TRBJ1-5, with D hard to call. Trimming took off 6 bases at V and 0 bases at J, with 12 bases between the two ends. CDR1 and CDR2 from the germline V gene are MNHEY and SVGAGI. This CDR3 has 15 amino acids. Here the CDR3 DNA reads TGTGCCAGCAGGATCTCGTTCTATAGCAATCAGCCCCAGCATTTT. This codes for CASRISFYSNQPQHF.

The rearrangement links TRBV5-8 to TRBJ2-7; maybe TRBD2 (6 bases). Germline V gene lookup returns CDR1 SGHTS and CDR2 YDEGEE. The CDR3 has 16 residues. Trimming took 4 bases from V and 2 from J, leaving 19 bases between them. The CDR3 DNA is TGTGCCAGCAGCCCCGGTAGAGCGGGCGTGCCCTACGAGCAGTACTTC. Its protein product is CASSPGRAGVPYEQYF.

The V and J genes are TRBV13 and TRBJ2-3; D is perhaps TRBD2 (5 bases). V was cut by 0 bases and J by 1 base, with 8 bases left in between. Germline V gene sequence: CDR1 PRHDT, CDR2 FYEKMQ (reference sequence). This CDR3 is 15 amino acids long. CDR3 sequence: CASSLGRVGTDTQYF. As DNA, the CDR3 is TGTGCCAGCAGCTTAGGGAGGGTAGGCACAGATACGCAGTATTTT.

The chain joins TRBV11-3 to TRBJ1-1; D unresolved. This CDR3 has 12 amino acids. V lost 5 bases and J 5 bases, leaving 9 bases between the germline ends. The germline CDR1 and CDR2 sequences are SGHNT and YENEEA. CDR3 bases: TGTGCCAGCAGCCAACAAGATACTGAAGCTTTCTTT. It encodes CASSQQDTEAFF.